The next 22 T cell receptor beta chains were all read from a single sample in a study of blood T cells in healthy people across ages. Next came a second PCR, run for roughly 7 to 12 cycles, which used a sample-barcoded 5' primer along with a J-beta primer mix. MiXCR, applied by TCRdb to the 5' RACE reads, yields one record per CDR3 protein. The sample records around 1.5 million distinct CDR3 sequences, about 32% being singletons. Sequencing input: blood. These receptor sequences come from a woman in her 30s in good health.

This chain links TRBV10-3 with TRBJ1-5; 11 bases line up with TRBD1. The CDR3 runs 14 residues. V dropped 8 bases and J dropped 5; count of bases not matched to a gene: 5. CDR1 and CDR2 from the germline V gene are ENHRY and SYGVKD. Here the CDR3 DNA reads TGTGCCATCCGCGGGACAGGGGGACATCAGCCCCAGCATTTT. Amino acid sequence: CAIRGTGGHQPQHF.

The V call is TRBV20-1, the J call TRBJ2-1, with TRBD2 identical over 9 bases. V was pared by 6 bases and J by 0 bases, with 6 bases of the junction left unmatched. Germline CDR1 DFQATT, CDR2 SNEGSKA (reference sequence). This CDR3 spans 15 amino acids. The CDR3 nucleotides are TGCAGTGCGGAGGGGCGGGAGGGCTCCTACAATGAGCAGTTCTTC. It specifies CSAEGREGSYNEQFF.

This clonotype was detected a few times. This chain connects TRBV5-1 to TRBJ2-1; TRBD2 agrees at 11 bases. V gave up 4 bases and J gave up 5 bases; unmatched junction bases: 11. Germline V gene data show CDR1 as SGHRS and CDR2 as YFSETQ. The CDR3 length is 17 residues. CDR3 nucleotides: TGCGCCAGCAGCCCCGGTCCGGGGACTAGCGGAAACAATGAGCAGTTCTTC. Encoded protein: CASSPGPGTSGNNEQFF.

Regarding this clonotype: A much larger clone lies a single base off, so this may be a read error. The genes are TRBV10-3 and TRBJ1-2; D not resolved. The germline gives CDR1 ENHRY, CDR2 SYGVKD. V gave up 0 bases and J gave up 8 bases, with 10 bases separating them. The CDR3 runs 13 residues. Written as DNA, the CDR3 is TGTGCCATCAGTGAGTCCGACCGCCAGGGCTACACCTTC. Protein sequence: CAISESDRQGYTF.

This clonotype was observed a few times. The chain links TRBV4-1 to TRBJ1-6, with TRBD1 as a possible D gene (6 bases). CDR3 length: 14 residues. Germline CDR1 and CDR2: MGHRA and YSYEKL. The V and J ends lost 4 bases and 8 bases respectively, with 12 bases between them. The CDR3 reads CASSRQQGDSPLHF. The CDR3 region has the DNA TGCGCCAGCAGCCGGCAACAGGGCGATTCACCCCTCCACTTT.

J is TRBJ2-3 and V is TRBV9; D possibly corresponds to TRBD2 (5 bases). The CDR3 covers 14 residues. V gave up 7 bases and J gave up 4 bases, with 16 bases separating them. Germline lookup yields CDR1 SGDLS and CDR2 YYNGEE. CDR3: CASAGEGVSDTQYF. The DNA of the CDR3 is TGTGCCAGCGCCGGAGAGGGAGTGTCAGATACGCAGTATTTT.

The chain is built from TRBV29-1 and TRBJ2-3; D is tentatively TRBD1 or TRBD2 (5 bases each). Germline CDR1 is SQVTM and CDR2 is ANQGSEA. Trimming took 2 bases from V and 6 from J, leaving 6 bases between them. The CDR3 spans 11 residues. CDR3 DNA sequence: TGCAGCGTTGAATGGGGGGATACGCAGTATTTT. Protein sequence: CSVEWGDTQYF.

The genes are TRBV6-1 and TRBJ1-5, with a possible D match to TRBD1 (5 bases). CDR3 length equals 15 residues. Trimming removed 4 bases from V and 9 bases from J, with 19 bases in between. CDR1 and CDR2 from the germline V gene are MNHNS and SASEGT. CDR3 DNA: TGTGCCAGCAGTGCTCCACGGGACGGTACATGGCCCCAGCATTTT. The encoded protein is CASSAPRDGTWPQHF.

The rearrangement links TRBV2 to TRBJ2-1; TRBD2 matches at 10 bases. The length of the CDR3 is 15 residues. Germline V gene data show CDR1 as SNHLY and CDR2 as FYNNEI. Trimming removed 8 bases from V and 3 bases from J; junction bases left unmatched: 7. The CDR3 spells CASVRLAGVYNEQFF. DNA of the CDR3: TGTGCCAGCGTCCGCCTAGCGGGGGTCTACAATGAGCAGTTCTTC.

About this clonotype itself: Just one base apart from a much larger clone, this may be a read error. The V call is TRBV29-1, the J call TRBJ2-1; 8 bases match TRBD2. The end of the DNA fits TRBJ2-7 better, so the J call may be wrong. Germline loops: CDR1 SQVTM, CDR2 ANQGSEA. This CDR3 is built from 14 residues. CDR3 in DNA: TGCAGCGTTGTTTGGCGGGGGGCCTACAATGAGCAGTACTTC. This translates into CSVVWRGAYNEQYF.

This clonotype was recorded many times. The chain uses TRBV3-1 and TRBJ2-5; D ambiguous. The CDR3 loop spans 13 amino acids. The V end was cut by 1 base, the J end by 2 bases, with 5 bases between. CDR1 is LGHDT, CDR2 YNNKEL, per germline (reference sequence). In DNA form, the CDR3 reads TGTGCCAGCAGCCAAGGTCGGCAAGAGACCCAGTACTTC. Translation gives CASSQGRQETQYF.

Only a few counts were recorded for this clonotype. The rearrangement links TRBV5-6 to TRBJ2-3, with D unresolved. V lost 2 bases, J lost 0 bases, and 10 bases lay in between. Germline CDR1 is SGHDT and CDR2 is YYEEEE. This CDR3 contains 15 residues. DNA of the CDR3: TGTGCCAGCAGCTTCGGCGGATCTAGCACAGATACGCAGTATTTT. Translation gives CASSFGGSSTDTQYF.

In the case of this clonotype: The junction and the germline gene differ at one end; a read error may be behind it. The chain's CDR3 is CAGSDLQGAGETQYF. In nucleotides, the CDR3 is TGTGCCGGCAGTGACCTACAGGGGGCCGGGGAGACCCAGTACTTC. The chain joins TRBV25-1 to TRBJ2-7; 9 bases are shared with TRBD1. The assigned J gene may be wrong: the sequence end matches TRBJ2-5 better. The CDR3 sequence is 15 residues long. Looked up from germline, CDR1 is MGHDK and CDR2 is SYGVNS.

A few counts support this clonotype. The V call is TRBV7-3, the J call TRBJ2-4; 8 nucleotides align to TRBD2. The J call could be wrong; TRBJ2-7 is a better fit for the DNA end. The CDR3 length is 13 residues. The germline CDR1 and CDR2 sequences are SGHTA and FQGTGA. CDR3 nucleotide sequence: TGTGCCAGCAGCATTAGCGGGATTGACGAGCAGTACTTC. It encodes CASSISGIDEQYF.

The genes are TRBV20-1 and TRBJ2-3; no firm D call. The CDR3 contains 12 residues. Trimming took off 5 bases at V and 5 bases at J, with 11 bases between the two ends. Germline CDR1 DFQATT, CDR2 SNEGSKA (reference sequence). CDR3 sequence: CSALPRIDTQYF. CDR3 sequence (DNA): TGCAGTGCTCTTCCTCGGATAGATACGCAGTATTTT.

The V gene is TRBV27, the J gene TRBJ2-7; 11 bases fit TRBD1. Trimming removed 5 bases from V and 6 bases from J; junction bases left unmatched: 6. The CDR3 runs 14 residues. Germline loops: CDR1 MNHEY, CDR2 SMNVEV (reference sequence). In DNA form, the CDR3 reads TGTGCCAGCAGTGCCGCCGGGACAGGGGGCGAGCAGTACTTC. As protein: CASSAAGTGGEQYF.

This clonotype was recorded a few times. The CDR3 coding sequence is TGTGCCAGCAGCGGCGCTAGCTACTACAATGAGCAGTTCTTC. This sequence encodes CASSGASYYNEQFF. V gene TRBV9 combines with J gene TRBJ2-1; D is possibly TRBD2 (5 bases). Germline loops: CDR1 SGDLS, CDR2 YYNGEE. The CDR3 consists of 14 residues. V lost 3 bases and J lost 3, with 10 bases in between. The entire variable domain, with the rest obtained from reference TRBV9 and TRBJ2-1, is as follows: DSGVTQTPKHLITATGQRVTLRCSPRSGDLSVYWYQQSLDQGLQFLIQYYNGEERAKGNILERFSAQQFPDLHSELNLSSLELGDSALYFCASSGASYYNEQFFGPGTRLTVL.

This clonotype appeared many times. This chain uses TRBV10-1 with TRBJ1-5, with no clear D. Germline V gene lookup returns CDR1 WNHNN and CDR2 SYGVQD (reference sequence). This CDR3 comprises 13 residues. Trimming cost V 0 bases and J 4 bases, with 4 bases left between them. The CDR3 nucleotides read TGCGCCAGCAGTGAGTCGGGGAATCAGCCCCAGCATTTT. This gives the protein CASSESGNQPQHF.

The gene calls are TRBV9 and TRBJ1-2; 9 nucleotides agree with TRBD1. Germline CDR1 SGDLS, CDR2 YYNGEE. The CDR3 runs 14 residues. V gave up 4 bases and J gave up 6 bases; unmatched junction bases: 7. The CDR3 DNA reads as TGTGCCAGCAGCCCGACCGGGACAGGGCATGGCTACACCTTC. This translates into CASSPTGTGHGYTF.

Ten or more counts support this clonotype. V usage is TRBV6-5 and J usage is TRBJ2-3; D assignment may be TRBD1 or TRBD2 (5 bases each). This CDR3 contains 16 residues. Per germline, CDR1 MNHEY and CDR2 SVGAGI. Deletions cut 2 bases from V and 3 bases from J, with 15 bases between. The CDR3 here is CASSYGQGRRTDTQYF. CDR3 bases: TGTGCCAGCAGTTACGGTCAGGGAAGGAGGACAGATACGCAGTATTTT.

The gene calls are TRBV18 and TRBJ2-5; D uncertain. Matching the DNA end better, TRBJ2-7 makes the J call doubtful. This CDR3 comprises 12 residues. CDR1 is KGHSH and CDR2 is LQKENI in the germline V gene. The CDR3 sequence is CASSPIDYEQYF. The DNA of the CDR3 is TGTGCCAGCTCACCTATCGACTACGAGCAGTACTTC.

The V gene is TRBV20-1, the J gene TRBJ2-3; D might be TRBD1 or TRBD2, each matching 5 bases. The length of the CDR3 is 12 residues. Between the trimmed V and J ends, which lost 3 bases and 14 bases, there was a span of 18 bases. Germline V gives CDR1 DFQATT, CDR2 SNEGSKA (reference sequence). The CDR3 DNA reads as TGCAGTGCTAGCGGGGACGACGCTGTTAGGTATTTT. It codes for CSASGDDAVRYF.